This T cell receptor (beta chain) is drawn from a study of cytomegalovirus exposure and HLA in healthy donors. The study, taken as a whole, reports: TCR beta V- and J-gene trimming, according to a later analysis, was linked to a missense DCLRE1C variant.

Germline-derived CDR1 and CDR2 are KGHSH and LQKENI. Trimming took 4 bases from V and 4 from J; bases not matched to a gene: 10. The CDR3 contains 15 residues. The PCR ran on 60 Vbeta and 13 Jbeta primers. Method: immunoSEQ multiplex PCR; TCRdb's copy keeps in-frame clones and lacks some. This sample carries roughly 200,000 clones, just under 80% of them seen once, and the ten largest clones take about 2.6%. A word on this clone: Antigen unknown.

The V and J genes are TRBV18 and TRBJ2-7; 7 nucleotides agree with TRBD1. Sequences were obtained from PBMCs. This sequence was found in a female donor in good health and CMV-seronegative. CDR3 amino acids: CASSLRPGQLYEQYF. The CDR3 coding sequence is TGTGCCAGCTCACTTAGGCCGGGACAGCTATACGAGCAGTACTTC.